The 30 T cell receptor beta chains in this list originate from one sample, sequenced in a study of tumor and adjacent non-tumor tissue in lung cancer. This sample's RNA came from whole unsorted tissue. Three rounds of nested PCR, following a modified ARM-PCR protocol, produced the TCRbeta library. TCRdb reanalysed the multiplex PCR reads using MiXCR and keeps one entry per CDR3 protein. The sample records 220,000 or so distinct CDR3 sequences, 71% being singletons. The sample consisted of lung tumor tissue. These receptors came from a man aged 55-75 years with non-small cell lung cancer.

The rearrangement uses TRBV6-5 and TRBJ1-6; tentative D call: TRBD1 (5 bases). Germline values: CDR1 MNHEY, CDR2 SVGAGI. The V and J ends lost 2 bases and 14 bases respectively, with 19 bases between them. The CDR3 contains 15 residues. In nucleotides, the CDR3 is TGTGCCAGCAGTTACGGGCGGGGATGGGACTCATCCCTCCACTTT. This gives the protein CASSYGRGWDSSLHF.

Of note for this clonotype: One end of the junction fails to match germline, which may point to a read error. The genes are TRBV11-2 and TRBJ2-3; tentatively, D is TRBD1 (5 bases). This CDR3 region has 14 residues. CDR1 and CDR2 from the germline V gene are SGHAT and FQNNGV. The CDR3 reads CAGSSLRGTDTQYF. CDR3 DNA sequence: TGCGCCGGCAGCTCCCTTAGGGGAACAGATACGCAGTATTTT.

The chain uses TRBV29-1 and TRBJ2-3, with a possible D match to TRBD2 (5 bases). The CDR3 totals 13 residues. Trimming shortened V by 6 bases and J by 14 bases, and 24 bases separated the two germline ends. Germline V gene data show CDR1 as SQVTM and CDR2 as ANQGSEA. CDR3 loop: CSVAASWGDARYF. DNA of the CDR3: TGCAGCGTCGCGGCCAGTTGGGGAGATGCACGGTATTTT.

The chain is built from TRBV11-1 and TRBJ2-1; no reliable D call. This CDR3 contains 12 residues. V was cut by 1 base and J by 12 bases, with 10 bases left in between. The germline gives CDR1 SGHAT, CDR2 FQDESV (reference sequence). CDR3 protein: CASSLDRVTQFF. CDR3 DNA sequence: TGTGCCAGCAGCTTAGATAGGGTTACGCAGTTCTTC.

This clonotype was seen a handful of times. Being one base from a much bigger clone, this may be a read error. The rearrangement links TRBV20-1 to TRBJ2-1; a weak D match, TRBD2 (6 bases). The CDR3 sequence is 14 residues long. V shed 0 bases and J shed 6 bases, with 12 bases lying between them. Germline CDR1 reads DFQATT; CDR2 reads SNEGSKA (reference sequence). DNA of the CDR3: TGCAGTGCTAGAGACATCCGGGGACTCAATGAGCAGTTCTTC. Residues: CSARDIRGLNEQFF.

The chain joins TRBV6-1 to TRBJ2-7; 7 bases map to TRBD2. The CDR3 loop spans 15 amino acids. The J segment lost 6 bases and the V segment lost 5 bases, leaving 13 bases of the junction unmatched. CDR1 MNHNS and CDR2 SASEGT come from the germline V gene. The CDR3 region has the DNA TGTGCCAGCAGTTCTCCGGGACCAGCGGGGACCGAGCAGTACTTC. This gives the protein CASSSPGPAGTEQYF.

On this clonotype: At one boundary the junction diverges from the germline segment, which might be a read error. This rearrangement joins TRBV11-2 to TRBJ1-1; D might be TRBD1 (5 bases). CDR1 is SGHAT and CDR2 is FQNNGV in the germline V gene. The CDR3 extends over 14 amino acids. CDR3 in amino acids: CTSSITGPNTEAVF. In nucleotides, the CDR3 is TGTACCAGCAGCATTACGGGGCCGAACACTGAAGCTGTCTTT. The whole variable domain, remainder taken from reference TRBV11-2 and TRBJ1-1, is EAGVAQSPRYKIIEKRQSVAFWCNPISGHATLYWYQQILGQGPKLLIQFQNNGVVDDSQLPKDRFSAERLKGVDSTLKIQPAKLEDSAVYLCTSSITGPNTEAVFGQGTRLTVV.

The chain uses TRBV29-1 and TRBJ1-1, with D unclear. V was shortened by 4 bases and J by 1 base, with 7 bases between the two germline ends. The CDR3 is made up of 12 amino acids. CDR1 is SQVTM and CDR2 is ANQGSEA in the germline V gene. The CDR3: CSVVRQNTEAFF. For the CDR3, the DNA is TGCAGCGTTGTTAGGCAGAACACTGAAGCTTTCTTT.

The chain joins TRBV6-1 to TRBJ2-7; D might be TRBD2 (5 bases). CDR3 length: 14 amino acids. Per the germline V gene, CDR1 is MNHNS and CDR2 is SASEGT. The CDR3 spells CAGSEARRGAEQYF. CDR3 DNA: TGTGCAGGCAGTGAAGCGCGTCGGGGAGCCGAACAGTACTTC.

The J gene is TRBJ1-2, the V gene TRBV6-6; TRBD1 agrees at 7 bases. The junction had 13 bases not matched to a gene; V was cut back by 10 bases and J by 2 bases. CDR1 MNHNY and CDR2 SVGAGI come from the germline V gene (reference sequence). This CDR3 is built from 15 residues. Here the CDR3 reads CANGYKTGPNYGYTF. The CDR3 DNA reads as TGTGCCAACGGTTACAAGACAGGGCCCAACTATGGCTACACCTTC.

Turning to this clonotype: This could be a read error, since a much larger clone is one nucleotide away. V and J are TRBV29-1 and TRBJ1-1; D ambiguous. The CDR3 spans 11 residues. Germline V gene data show CDR1 as SQVTM and CDR2 as ANQGSEA. The germline V and J ends were trimmed by 3 bases and 5 bases, with 7 bases remaining between them. The CDR3 DNA is TGCAGCGTTGACATGGTGACTGAAGCTTTCTTT. This translates into CSVDMVTEAFF.

This clonotype was counted many times. The rearrangement uses TRBV6-8 and TRBJ2-7; 13 nucleotides agree with TRBD2. The CDR3 runs 16 residues. Trimming cost V 2 bases and J 7 bases; bases outside gene matches: 8. In germline, CDR1 is MNHGY, CDR2 SAAAGT. The CDR3 sequence is CASSYPTSGRIEEQYF. The CDR3 region has the DNA TGTGCCAGCAGTTACCCGACTAGCGGGAGGATCGAAGAGCAGTACTTC.

CDR3 sequence: CASSLAGGRTQETQYF. CDR3 nucleotide sequence: TGTGCCAGCAGCTTAGCGGGGGGTCGGACCCAAGAGACCCAGTACTTC. The V gene is TRBV7-9, the J gene TRBJ2-5, with D tentatively TRBD2 (6 bases). This CDR3 is built from 16 residues. Trimming left V 0 bases short and J 1 base short, with 12 bases between. In germline, CDR1 is SEHNR, CDR2 FQNEAQ (reference sequence).

A remark on this clonotype: One junction end does not reproduce the germline sequence, and a read error may be involved. This chain links TRBV5-1 with TRBJ2-2; possibly TRBD2 for D (7 bases). Germline CDR1 and CDR2: SGHRS and YFSETQ. The CDR3 totals 13 residues. The DNA of the CDR3 is TGCGCCAGCAGATGGGGGGGCACCGGGGAGCAGTTTTTT. It translates to CASRWGGTGEQFF.

Regarding this clonotype: A much bigger clone sits one base away, suggesting this may be a read error. The CDR3 DNA reads as TGTGCCGGCAGCCGAGACTCCTATGGCTACACCTTC. Translated, it gives CAGSRDSYGYTF. The chain carries TRBV4-2 and TRBJ1-2; D unresolved. The V gene's germline CDR1 is LGHNA and CDR2 YNFKEQ. The CDR3 is 12 residues long.

V usage is TRBV12-3 or TRBV12-4 and J usage is TRBJ2-5; the match to TRBD1 covers 9 bases. V shed 6 bases, J shed 10 bases, and the junction held 12 bases outside the gene matches. The CDR3 runs 14 residues. In DNA form, the CDR3 reads TGTGCCAGCAGCCTGACAGGGGGGGTCCAGAGCCAGTACTTC. It codes for CASSLTGGVQSQYF.

This clonotype has a handful of counts. A much bigger clone sits one base away, suggesting this may be a read error. The rearrangement joins TRBV29-1 to TRBJ2-3; no clear D. Germline V gene sequence: CDR1 SQVTM, CDR2 ANQGSEA. The CDR3 has 12 residues. CDR3 sequence: CGVERFTDTQYF. The CDR3 DNA follows: TGCGGCGTAGAGCGATTCACAGATACGCAGTATTTT.

The chain couples TRBV9 to TRBJ1-4; 7 positions agree with TRBD1. With 0 bases clipped from V and 3 bases from J, the junction kept 2 bases outside the gene matches. The CDR3 sequence is 15 residues long. Germline V gene data show CDR1 as SGDLS and CDR2 as YYNGEE. CDR3 sequence: CASSVGGQSNEKLFF. In nucleotides, the CDR3 is TGTGCCAGCAGCGTAGGGGGACAGTCTAATGAAAAACTGTTTTTT.

Comment on this clonotype: This may be a read error: a much more frequent sequence differs by one nucleotide. CDR3 loop: CCARQGAKGNTIYF. DNA for the CDR3: TGCTGTGCTAGACAGGGGGCAAAGGGAAACACCATATATTTT. This chain connects TRBV20-1 to TRBJ1-3; 10 bases match TRBD1. Germline CDR1 DFQATT, CDR2 SNEGSKA (reference sequence). CDR3 length: 14 residues.

The chain combines TRBV11-2 with TRBJ2-7; TRBD1 matches at 8 bases. This CDR3 region has 15 residues. The trim removed 2 bases at V and 5 bases at J, leaving 8 bases unmatched. CDR1 SGHAT and CDR2 FQNNGV come from the germline V gene. The CDR3 is CASSLSQDRDHEQYF. The CDR3 bases are TGTGCCAGCAGCTTAAGCCAGGACAGGGACCACGAGCAGTACTTC.

On this clonotype itself: One junction end disagrees with the germline gene, perhaps due to a read error. This sequence joins TRBV20-1 and TRBJ2-5, with 7 bases fitting TRBD1. This CDR3 is 15 amino acids long. Germline V gene sequence: CDR1 DFQATT, CDR2 SNEGSKA (reference sequence). In DNA form, the CDR3 reads TGCAGTGCTAGACCCATGACAGGGTTGGCCGAGACACAGTACTTC. The encoded protein is CSARPMTGLAETQYF.

On this clonotype: The junction and the germline gene differ at one end; a read error may be behind it. The rearrangement links TRBV20-1 to TRBJ2-1; D unclear. This CDR3 has 12 amino acids. Germline V gene data show CDR1 as DFQATT and CDR2 as SNEGSKA (reference sequence). CDR3 bases: TGCAGTGGTAGAGAAGGAGTTAATGAGCAGTTCTTC. This codes for CSGREGVNEQFF.

This clonotype was observed at least ten times. The chain joins TRBV6-2 or TRBV6-3 to TRBJ1-5; D gene unclear. Trimming took 6 bases from V and 1 from J, leaving 10 bases between them. The CDR3 extends over 14 amino acids. The germline V gene has CDR1 MNHEY and CDR2 SVGEGT. DNA of the CDR3: TGTGCCAGCAGATCCAAGGTCAGCAATCAGCCCCAGCATTTT. Translation gives CASRSKVSNQPQHF.

V usage is TRBV6-5 and J usage is TRBJ2-5; 7 bases are a match to TRBD2. The germline CDR1 and CDR2 sequences are MNHEY and SVGAGI. Trimming took 5 bases from V and 10 from J; bases not matched to a gene: 13. CDR3 length: 14 amino acids. The CDR3 nucleotides are TGTGCCAGCAGTGATTCCGGGATCGCGGGGGACCAGTACTTC. Protein product: CASSDSGIAGDQYF.

The V and J genes are TRBV12-3 or TRBV12-4 and TRBJ2-5, with D perhaps given as TRBD1 or TRBD2 (5 bases each). This CDR3 has 17 residues. Trimming left V 11 bases short and J 4 bases short, with 29 bases between. In nucleotides, the CDR3 is TGTGCCTGTAGCTTTCGACAGTTGAGGGGCGGCGGAGAGACCCAGTACTTC. Its protein product is CACSFRQLRGGGETQYF.

This clonotype was seen a single time. One junction end disagrees with the germline gene, perhaps due to a read error. The CDR3 sequence is CVTSRDGQGSQPQHF. The CDR3 DNA reads as TGTGTCACCAGCAGAGATGGGCAGGGGTCCCAGCCCCAGCATTTT. The chain links TRBV15 to TRBJ1-5, with D maybe TRBD1 (6 bases). Germline CDR1 LNHNV, CDR2 YYDKDF (reference sequence). The CDR3 loop spans 15 amino acids.

The table lists this clonotype with a count of one. At one boundary the junction diverges from the germline segment, which might be a read error. V is TRBV20-1 and J is TRBJ1-1; maybe TRBD1 (6 bases). The CDR3 is 14 residues long. The germline V gene encodes CDR1 DFQATT and CDR2 SNEGSKA (reference sequence). The chain's CDR3 is CSTSRGRLVTEAFF. DNA for the CDR3: TGTAGTACTTCCAGGGGCAGGTTGGTCACTGAAGCCTTCTTT.

To note about this clonotype: A read error may account for a junction end that differs from germline. The chain has TRBV29-1 and TRBJ1-1, with a tentative D call TRBD1 (5 bases). The CDR3 sequence is 13 residues long. CDR1 is SQVTM, CDR2 ANQGSEA, per germline. For the CDR3, the DNA is TGCAGCGTTGCAGTAGGGTCGGACACCGAAGCTTTCTTT. Translation gives CSVAVGSDTEAFF.

In regard to this clonotype: A junction end diverges from the germline sequence, so it may reflect a read error. The chain joins TRBV20-1 to TRBJ2-5; possibly TRBD1 for D (8 bases). The CDR3 loop spans 13 amino acids. Germline V gene sequence: CDR1 DFQATT, CDR2 SNEGSKA (reference sequence). The CDR3 spells CSATTGGVEIQYF. The CDR3 nucleotides are TGCAGTGCTACAACAGGGGGGGTTGAGATCCAGTACTTC.

With regard to this clonotype: One junction end does not reproduce the germline sequence, and a read error may be involved. V is TRBV29-1 and J is TRBJ2-3, with a tentative D call TRBD1 (6 bases). CDR1 is SQVTM, CDR2 ANQGSEA, per germline. The CDR3 consists of 16 residues. The CDR3 bases are TGCAGCGTTGTAAGTTGGACAGCGACCTTTCGTGATACGCAGTACTTT. Translating it yields CSVVSWTATFRDTQYF.